Listed below are T cell receptor beta chains from one sample, sequenced in a study of human T cells and chemical hapten exposure. TCRdb reprocessed the RACE reads via MiXCR and lists one record per CDR3 protein. The profile shows about 190,000 distinct CDR3 sequences, roughly a quarter of them singletons. The specimen was whole blood, collected in connection with sensitization to the hapten diphenylcyclopropenone (DPC). These receptors were taken from a woman in her 40s with alopecia areata. Some clones in this sample may be carry-over from other donors' samples. The CDR3 runs from the conserved cysteine through the conserved F or W. The D gene is left open where the match is weak. Only some rows state a clone size, as once, few, many or a class for expanded clones.

j_call	clone_size	cdr3_length	v_call	d_call	cdr3_aa	cdr3_nt
TRBJ2-2	once	14	TRBV4-3	.	CASRKNRNTGELFF	TGCGCCAGCAGAAAGAACCGGAACACCGGGGAGCTGTTTTTT
TRBJ2-2	.	16	TRBV4-3	.	CASSPSLGGGPGELFF	TGCGCCAGCAGCCCGTCCCTCGGGGGTGGACCCGGGGAGCTGTTTTTT
TRBJ1-6	.	13	TRBV12-3/TRBV12-4	.	CASSRTRGSPLHF	TGTGCCAGCAGTCGCACGAGAGGCTCACCCCTCCACTTT
TRBJ2-1	.	14	TRBV7-2	TRBD2	CASSLLMGGRGQFF	TGTGCCAGCAGCTTACTCATGGGAGGGAGGGGGCAGTTCTTC
TRBJ2-6	.	15	TRBV4-3	.	CASSQDFRGANVLTF	TGCGCCAGCAGCCAAGATTTCCGAGGAGCCAACGTCCTGACTTTC
TRBJ2-3	few	15	TRBV12-3/TRBV12-4	.	CASSLARLHGDTQYF	TGTGCCAGCAGTTTAGCGAGGCTCCACGGAGATACGCAGTATTTT
TRBJ2-3	few	13	TRBV29-1	.	CSVFLVFTDTQYF	TGCAGCGTTTTCCTAGTCTTCACAGATACGCAGTATTTT
TRBJ2-2	.	13	TRBV6-2/TRBV6-3	.	CASSHQNTGELFF	TGTGCCAGCAGCCACCAGAACACCGGGGAGCTGTTTTTT
TRBJ2-7	.	13	TRBV5-6	.	CASSATGTYEQYF	TGTGCCAGCAGCGCTACAGGGACCTACGAGCAGTACTTC
TRBJ1-4	.	14	TRBV5-1	.	CASSWGHQNEKLFF	TGCGCCAGCAGCTGGGGACACCAGAATGAAAAACTGTTTTTT
TRBJ2-2	few	17	TRBV6-2/TRBV6-3	.	CASSYSKGVGNTGELFF	TGTGCCAGCAGTTACTCGAAAGGGGTTGGGAACACCGGGGAGCTGTTTTTT
TRBJ1-2	.	15	TRBV4-1	.	CASSQGGTGTYGYTF	TGCGCCAGCAGCCAAGGAGGGACGGGAACCTATGGCTACACCTTC
TRBJ2-3	.	14	TRBV28	.	CASRVGRVEDTQYF	TGTGCCAGCAGAGTGGGCAGGGTGGAAGATACGCAGTATTTT
TRBJ2-7	few	15	TRBV7-2	TRBD2	CASSPAGRTPGEQYF	TGTGCCAGCAGCCCGGCCGGGAGGACCCCAGGGGAGCAGTACTTC
TRBJ1-1	.	13	TRBV29-1	.	CSVKARANTEAFF	TGCAGCGTTAAAGCCAGGGCGAACACTGAAGCTTTCTTT
TRBJ2-7	.	14	TRBV20-1	TRBD2	CSARGAGGPGEQYF	TGCAGTGCTAGAGGGGCGGGAGGGCCCGGGGAGCAGTACTTC
TRBJ2-7	few	10	TRBV20-1	.	CSAYYYEQYF	TGCAGTGCTTATTACTACGAGCAGTACTTC
TRBJ2-5	.	14	TRBV10-3	TRBD1	CAISDSGGRETQYF	TGTGCCATCAGTGACTCAGGGGGACGAGAGACCCAGTACTTC